This TCR beta chain derives from a study of blood T cell repertoires in COVID-19. Study details: Acute and convalescent COVID-19 specimens originated in the United States, Italy and Spain. Sources were T cells, B-cell-depleted T cells, or PBMCs; the material itself was cDNA or gDNA.

Trimming stripped 9 bases from V and 1 base from J, with 9 bases between. The CDR3 extends over 12 amino acids. CDR1 and CDR2 (germline): SEHNR, FQNEAQ (reference sequence). This clone was seen only a few times. Seattle-derived patients entered the study during active infection and were followed longitudinally. In the authors' workflow: Amplification from reference gene primers served as the basis for estimated nucleated cell counts. Sequenced by immunoSEQ multiplex PCR; TCRdb stores in-frame clones only, minus some. V and J calls and clone size come straight from that table; D and trimming were deduced from the DNA. Of around 370,000 clones in the sample, about 89% are singletons; the top ten hold about 6%.

The sequencing sample was made of peripheral blood. This TCR was sampled from a woman aged 45-65 years with COVID-19, enrolled during active disease. This chain links TRBV7-9 with TRBJ1-1; the D gene is possibly TRBD1 (5 bases). The DNA for the CDR3 is TGTGCCAGTGGGCAGGGGAACACTGAAGCTTTCTTT. Protein: CASGQGNTEAFF. Variable domain in full (rest from reference TRBV7-9 and TRBJ1-1): DTGVSQNPRHKITKRGQNVTFRCDPISEHNRLYWYRQTLGQGPEFLTYFQNEAQLEKSRLLSDRFSAERPKGSFSTLEIQRTEQGDSAMYLCASGQGNTEAFFGQGTRLTVV.